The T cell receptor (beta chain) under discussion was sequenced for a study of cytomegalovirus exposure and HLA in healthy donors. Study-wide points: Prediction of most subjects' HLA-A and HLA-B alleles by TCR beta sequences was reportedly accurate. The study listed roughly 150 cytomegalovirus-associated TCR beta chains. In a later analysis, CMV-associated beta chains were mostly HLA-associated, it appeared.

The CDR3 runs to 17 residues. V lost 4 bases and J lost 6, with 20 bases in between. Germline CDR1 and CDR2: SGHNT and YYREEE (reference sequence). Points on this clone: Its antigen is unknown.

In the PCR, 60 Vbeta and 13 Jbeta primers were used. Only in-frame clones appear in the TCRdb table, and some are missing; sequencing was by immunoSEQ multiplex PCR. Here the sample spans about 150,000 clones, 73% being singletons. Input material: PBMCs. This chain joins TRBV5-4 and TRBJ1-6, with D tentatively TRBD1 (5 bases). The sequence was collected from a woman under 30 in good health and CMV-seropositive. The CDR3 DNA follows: TGTGCCAGCAGCCCGTCACTTGGGAATCAGGGTAATTCACCCCTCCACTTT. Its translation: CASSPSLGNQGNSPLHF. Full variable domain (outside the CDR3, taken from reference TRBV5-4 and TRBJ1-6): ETGVTQSPTHLIKTRGQQVTLRCSSQSGHNTVSWYQQALGQGPQFIFQYYREEENGRGNFPPRFSGLQFPNYSSELNVNALELDDSALYLCASSPSLGNQGNSPLHFGNGTRLTVT.